This passage covers 5 T cell receptor beta chains from one sample sequenced in a study of shared clonotypes between healthy human individuals. Some clones are missing from TCRdb's copy, which holds only in-frame ones; the method was immunoSEQ multiplex PCR. The repertoire has 1,400,000 or so clones, approximately 98.5% of them found once; the top ten carry under 0.45%. Material for sequencing was naive CD4+ T cells sorted from blood. Subset reported: CD45RA+ positively selected. The source of these receptors is a man aged 25 to 45 in good health.

CDR3 coding DNA: TGTGCCAGCAGTAACGGCTTCGATTACGAGCAGTACTTC. This codes for CASSNGFDYEQYF. The genes are TRBV6-5 and TRBJ2-7; D is uncertain. Germline V gives CDR1 MNHEY, CDR2 SVGAGI. Trimming cost V 5 bases and J 4 bases, with 12 bases left between them. The CDR3 covers 13 residues.

The rearrangement links TRBV10-1 to TRBJ2-2; TRBD2 matches 9 bases. The V segment lost 1 base and the J segment 0 bases; nucleotides outside the gene matches: 3. The CDR3 extends over 17 amino acids. CDR1 and CDR2 (germline): WNHNN, SYGVQD (reference sequence). The CDR3 reads CASSEFAGGSNTGELFF. CDR3 DNA sequence: TGCGCCAGCAGTGAGTTTGCGGGAGGGTCGAACACCGGGGAGCTGTTTTTT.

Turning to this clone: The identical CDR3 is also encoded by other nucleotide sequences in the sample. The chain has TRBV28 and TRBJ1-2; perhaps TRBD1 as D (5 bases). The V and J ends lost 2 bases and 5 bases respectively, with 6 bases between them. Germline V CDR1 and CDR2: MDHEN, SYDVKM. The CDR3 spans 12 residues. CDR3 sequence (DNA): TGTGCCAGCAGTTTAAGACAGTATGGCTACACCTTC. Its translation: CASSLRQYGYTF.

The chain is built from TRBV27 and TRBJ1-2; D is ambiguous. Germline V gene data show CDR1 as MNHEY and CDR2 as SMNVEV (reference sequence). The V gene lost 2 bases and the J gene lost 1 base, with 5 bases spanning the gap. The CDR3 is 13 amino acids. DNA of the CDR3: TGTGCCAGCAGTTTACAGGTTAACTATGGCTACACCTTC. It specifies CASSLQVNYGYTF.

The chain links TRBV28 to TRBJ2-1; TRBD2 aligns across 8 bases. Trimming removed 5 bases from V and 1 base from J; junction bases left unmatched: 7. The CDR3 contains 16 residues. The germline V gene has CDR1 MDHEN and CDR2 SYDVKM. CDR3 nucleotides: TGTGCCAGCAGTACCCCCGCGGGAGGATCCTACAATGAGCAGTTCTTC. Protein product: CASSTPAGGSYNEQFF. Combining the CDR3 with reference TRBV28 and TRBJ2-1 gives the whole variable domain DVKVTQSSRYLVKRTGEKVFLECVQDMDHENMFWYRQDPGLGLRLIYFSYDVKMKEKGDIPEGYSVSREKKERFSLILESASTNQTSMYLCASSTPAGGSYNEQFFGPGTRLTVL.